These 11 T cell receptor beta chains originate from one sample sequenced in a study of immune evolution from preneoplasia to lung adenocarcinoma. Only in-frame clones appear in the TCRdb table, and some are missing; sequencing was by immunoSEQ multiplex PCR. The sample contains 9,000 to 10,000 clones, around 75% of which appear only once. The sequenced sample was FFPE minimally invasive lung adenocarcinoma tissue. The origin of the receptors is a donor aged 70 or over with lung adenocarcinoma.

The chain carries TRBV9 and TRBJ2-3, with D unresolved. The V end was cut by 3 bases, the J end by 4 bases, with 9 bases between. CDR1 is SGDLS, CDR2 YYNGEE, per germline. CDR3 length: 13 amino acids. The CDR3 DNA is TGTGCCAGCAGCGCTCAGGCGGCAGATACGCAGTATTTT. Its translation is CASSAQAADTQYF.

The gene calls are TRBV19 and TRBJ1-2; the D is unclear. The germline CDR1 and CDR2 sequences are LNHDA and SQIVND (reference sequence). The V and J ends lost 4 bases and 4 bases respectively, with 4 bases between them. The CDR3 has 11 amino acids. CDR3 amino acids: CASSNGYGYTF. The CDR3 DNA is TGTGCCAGTAGTAATGGCTATGGCTACACCTTC.

The rearrangement uses TRBV5-1 and TRBJ2-3; maybe TRBD1 (6 bases). Germline V gives CDR1 SGHRS, CDR2 YFSETQ. The germline V and J ends were trimmed by 4 bases and 4 bases, with 13 bases remaining between them. The CDR3 covers 14 residues. The chain's CDR3 is CASSTEHRADTQYF. CDR3 in DNA: TGCGCCAGCAGCACGGAGCACAGGGCAGATACGCAGTATTTT. The complete variable domain, with remaining parts taken from reference TRBV5-1 and TRBJ2-3, reads KAGVTQTPRYLIKTRGQQVTLSCSPISGHRSVSWYQQTPGQGLQFLFEYFSETQRNKGNFPGRFSGRQFSNSRSEMNVSTLELGDSALYLCASSTEHRADTQYFGPGTRLTVL.

The chain recombines TRBV28 with TRBJ2-3, with 11 nucleotides matching TRBD2. There are 16 residues in the CDR3. Looked up from germline, CDR1 is MDHEN and CDR2 is SYDVKM. The trim removed 4 bases at V and 3 bases at J, leaving 6 bases unmatched. Here the CDR3 reads CASSSPGLAETDTQYF. In DNA form, the CDR3 reads TGTGCCAGCAGTTCTCCGGGACTAGCGGAGACAGATACGCAGTATTTT.

The rearrangement joins TRBV5-1 to TRBJ1-1; 7 nucleotides align to TRBD1. Germline V gives CDR1 SGHRS, CDR2 YFSETQ. The CDR3 covers 14 residues. The junction had 3 bases not matched to a gene; V was cut back by 0 bases and J by 4 bases. Here the CDR3 reads CASSLDRDSTEAFF. In DNA, the CDR3 is TGCGCCAGCAGCTTGGATAGGGACAGCACTGAAGCTTTCTTT.

This clone was recorded only once. The V call is TRBV11-2, the J call TRBJ2-2; D might be TRBD1 (5 bases). The germline V gene encodes CDR1 SGHAT and CDR2 FQNNGV. Trimming took 4 bases from V and 1 from J, leaving 22 bases between them. The CDR3 extends over 19 amino acids. CDR3 DNA: TGTGCCAGCAGCTCTCCGGCAGGGAATTTCTACGTGAACACCGGGGAGCTGTTTTTT. It yields the protein CASSSPAGNFYVNTGELFF.

In this sample, this clone turned up a few times. The chain links TRBV10-2 to TRBJ1-1; D is ambiguous. Germline V gives CDR1 WSHSY, CDR2 SAAADI. The V and J ends lost 3 bases and 4 bases respectively, with 21 bases between them. This CDR3 is 17 amino acids long. The DNA for the CDR3 is TGCGCCAGCAGTGAAATTCTTTCCGGTTTAATCACCACTGAAGCTTTCTTT. Translating gives CASSEILSGLITTEAFF.

V is TRBV28 and J is TRBJ1-4; D is possibly TRBD1 (6 bases). The CDR3 is 13 amino acids. V was cut by 3 bases and J by 8 bases, with 10 bases left in between. Germline loops: CDR1 MDHEN, CDR2 SYDVKM. In DNA form, the CDR3 reads TGTGCCAGCAGTTTTGGGGGCGAAGAAAAACTGTTTTTT. This codes for CASSFGGEEKLFF. Full variable domain (outside the CDR3, taken from reference TRBV28 and TRBJ1-4): DVKVTQSSRYLVKRTGEKVFLECVQDMDHENMFWYRQDPGLGLRLIYFSYDVKMKEKGDIPEGYSVSREKKERFSLILESASTNQTSMYLCASSFGGEEKLFFGSGTQLSVL.

This clone was seen a few times. The J gene is TRBJ2-5, the V gene TRBV6-1, with D possibly matching TRBD2 (6 bases). Trimming left V 8 bases short and J 4 bases short, with 11 bases between. Germline lookup yields CDR1 MNHNS and CDR2 SASEGT. CDR3 length: 12 amino acids. DNA for the CDR3: TGTGCCAGCGTCCCGGGACTAGAGACCCAGTACTTC. It translates to CASVPGLETQYF.

The chain couples TRBV7-8 to TRBJ2-2; D gene unclear. V lost 2 bases, J lost 8 bases, and 6 bases lay in between. CDR3 length: 12 amino acids. Per the germline V gene, CDR1 is SGHVS and CDR2 is FQNEAQ. The CDR3 DNA reads TGTGCCAGCAGCTTACGGCCGGGGGAGCTGTTTTTT. Protein: CASSLRPGELFF. Looking up the rest from reference TRBV7-8 and TRBJ2-2 gives the full variable domain: GAGVSQSPRYKVAKRGQDVALRCDPISGHVSLFWYQQALGQGPEFLTYFQNEAQLDKSGLPSDRFFAERPEGSVSTLKIQRTQQEDSAVYLCASSLRPGELFFGEGSRLTVL.

The chain combines TRBV18 with TRBJ1-5, with TRBD1 matching 10 bases. This CDR3 region has 15 residues. V shed 3 bases and J 6 bases; nucleotides not matched to a gene: 5. In germline, CDR1 is KGHSH, CDR2 LQKENI. CDR3 DNA sequence: TGTGCCAGCTCACCGACAGGGGGCTCCGGTCAGCCCCAGCATTTT. Protein sequence: CASSPTGGSGQPQHF.